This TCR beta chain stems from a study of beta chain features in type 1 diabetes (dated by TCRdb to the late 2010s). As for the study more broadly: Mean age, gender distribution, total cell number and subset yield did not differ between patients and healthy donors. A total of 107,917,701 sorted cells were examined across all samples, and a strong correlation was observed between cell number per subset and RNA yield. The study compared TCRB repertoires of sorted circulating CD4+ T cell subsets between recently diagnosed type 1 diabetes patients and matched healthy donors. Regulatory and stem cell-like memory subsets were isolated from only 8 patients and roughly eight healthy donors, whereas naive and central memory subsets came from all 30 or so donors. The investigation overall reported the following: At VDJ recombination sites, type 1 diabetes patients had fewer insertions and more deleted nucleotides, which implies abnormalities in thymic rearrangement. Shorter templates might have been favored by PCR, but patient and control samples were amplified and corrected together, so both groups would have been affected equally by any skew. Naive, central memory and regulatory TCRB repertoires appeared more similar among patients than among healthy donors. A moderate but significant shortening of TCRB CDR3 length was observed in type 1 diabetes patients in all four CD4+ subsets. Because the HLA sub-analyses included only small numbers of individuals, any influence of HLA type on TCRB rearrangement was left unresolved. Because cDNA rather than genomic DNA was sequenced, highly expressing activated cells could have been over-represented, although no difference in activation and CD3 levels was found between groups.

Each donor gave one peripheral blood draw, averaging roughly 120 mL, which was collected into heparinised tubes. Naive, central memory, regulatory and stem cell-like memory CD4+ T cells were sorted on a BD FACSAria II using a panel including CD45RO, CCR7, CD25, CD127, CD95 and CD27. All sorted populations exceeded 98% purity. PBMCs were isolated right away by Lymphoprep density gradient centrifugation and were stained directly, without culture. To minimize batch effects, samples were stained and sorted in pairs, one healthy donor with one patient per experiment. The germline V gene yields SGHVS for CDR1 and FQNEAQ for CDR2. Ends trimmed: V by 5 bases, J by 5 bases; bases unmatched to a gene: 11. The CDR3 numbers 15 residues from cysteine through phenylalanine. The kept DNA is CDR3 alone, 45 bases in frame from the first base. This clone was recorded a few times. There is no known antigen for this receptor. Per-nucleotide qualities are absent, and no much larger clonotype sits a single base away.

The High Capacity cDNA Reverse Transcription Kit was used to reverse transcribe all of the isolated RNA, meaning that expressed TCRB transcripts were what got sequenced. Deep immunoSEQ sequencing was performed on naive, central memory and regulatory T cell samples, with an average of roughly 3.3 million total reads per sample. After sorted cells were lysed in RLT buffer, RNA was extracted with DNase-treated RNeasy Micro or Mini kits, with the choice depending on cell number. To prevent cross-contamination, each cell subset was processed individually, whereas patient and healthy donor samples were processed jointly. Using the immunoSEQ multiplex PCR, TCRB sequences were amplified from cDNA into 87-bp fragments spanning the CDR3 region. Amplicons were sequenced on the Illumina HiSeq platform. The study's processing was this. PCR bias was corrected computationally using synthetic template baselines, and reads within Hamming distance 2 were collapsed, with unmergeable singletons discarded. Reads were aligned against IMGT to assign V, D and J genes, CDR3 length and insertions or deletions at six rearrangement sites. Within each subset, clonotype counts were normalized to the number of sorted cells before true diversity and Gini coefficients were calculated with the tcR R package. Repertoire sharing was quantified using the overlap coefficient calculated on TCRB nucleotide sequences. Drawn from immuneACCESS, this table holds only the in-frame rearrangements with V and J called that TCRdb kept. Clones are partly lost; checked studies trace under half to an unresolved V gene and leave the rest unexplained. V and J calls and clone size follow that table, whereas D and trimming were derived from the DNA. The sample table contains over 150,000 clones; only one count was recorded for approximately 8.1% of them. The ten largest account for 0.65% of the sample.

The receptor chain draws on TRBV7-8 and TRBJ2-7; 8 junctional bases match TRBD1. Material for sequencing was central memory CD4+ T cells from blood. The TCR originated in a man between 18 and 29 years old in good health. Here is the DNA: TGTGCCAGCAGCCCAGGACGGACAGGGACCCACGAGCAGTACTTC. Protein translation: CASSPGRTGTHEQYF.